This T cell receptor (beta chain) was sequenced for a study of T cells in women clearing cervical HPV infection. The V end lost 1 base, the J end lost 5 bases, and 4 bases lay between the germline ends. CDR1 and CDR2 (germline): SGHAT, FQNNGV. The CDR3 runs to 12 residues. Notes on this clone: Read coverage stops 3 residues before the CDR3 terminus; the germline J gene supplies the remainder.

Here immunoSEQ multiplex PCR was the method, and the copy in TCRdb shows in-frame clones only, minus some. This listing includes tens of thousands of clones. This clonotype was obtained from a woman aged 18-70 years with a cervical HPV16 infection that either progressed to CIN3+ or cleared (not recorded which). The chain has TRBV11-2 and TRBJ2-3; no clear D gene. The specimen was blood buffy coat. CDR3 bases read: TGTGCCAGCAGCTTAGCATTAGATACG. Its protein product is CASSLALDT. The full CDR3 reads CASSLALDTQYF.